Listed below are T cell receptor beta chains from one sample, sequenced in a study of blood T cell repertoires in COVID-19. Measured with immunoSEQ multiplex PCR; TCRdb has only the in-frame clones, and not every one. The sample has 120,000 to 150,000 clones; around 79% are singletons. Sequencing input: peripheral blood. The receptors derive from a man in his sixties with acute or convalescent COVID-19. Both conserved end residues are part of each CDR3. The D gene is left open where the match is weak. Only some rows state a clone size, as once, few, many or a class for expanded clones.

j_call v_call clone_size d_call cdr3_nt cdr3_aa
TRBJ1-4 TRBV28 few TRBD1 TGTGCCAGCAGAGCCTCGGGCAGGGGGAATGAAAAACTGTTTTTT CASRASGRGNEKLFF
TRBJ1-6 TRBV28 - - TGTGCCAGCAGCGTGTGGGGAGCAGATTCACCCCTCCACTTT CASSVWGADSPLHF
TRBJ1-1 TRBV5-1 once - TGCGCCAGCAGCTTGTCCACGGGGAACACTGAAGCTTTCTTT CASSLSTGNTEAFF
TRBJ1-4 TRBV6-5 - TRBD1 TGTGCCAGCAGAACCACAGGGGTAAATGGGAAACTGTTTTTT CASRTTGVNGKLFF
TRBJ2-2 TRBV9 - TRBD2 TGTGCCAGCAGCGTGACTAGCGGGAGGACCGGGGAGCTGTTTTTT CASSVTSGRTGELFF
TRBJ2-7 TRBV9 - - TGTGCCAGCAGCTATGAGGAGGGGTACGAGCAGTACTTC CASSYEEGYEQYF
TRBJ2-1 TRBV19 - - TGTGCCAGTACCTTATCCCCGGTAGAGCGGGAGCAGTTCTTC CASTLSPVEREQFF
TRBJ2-7 TRBV4-1 - TRBD2 TGCGCCAGCAGCGCCGGGACTAGCGGATCCTACGAGCAGTACTTC CASSAGTSGSYEQYF
TRBJ1-5 TRBV6-1 few - TGTGCCAGCAGTGAAGCCTCTAGGGGTTTCGGGCCCCAGCATTTT CASSEASRGFGPQHF
TRBJ2-3 TRBV5-1 - TRBD2 TGCGCCAGCAGCTTGGCCGTCGGGGTAGCGGGAACTAGCACAGATACGCAGTATTTT CASSLAVGVAGTSTDTQYF
TRBJ2-2 TRBV3-1/TRBV3-2 - - TGTGCCAGCGAGGGATTCGCCGGGGAGCTGTTTTTT CASEGFAGELFF
TRBJ2-1 TRBV7-8 - - TGTGCCAGCAGCTTAGAGGCTAGTCACTATGAGCAGTTCTTC CASSLEASHYEQFF
TRBJ2-2 TRBV9 few TRBD2 TGTGCCAGCAGCTTAAAAGCGGGAGGGCCCCACGGGGAGCTGTTTTTT CASSLKAGGPHGELFF
TRBJ1-3 TRBV4-3 many TRBD1 TGCGCCAGCAGCCAAGCCACAGGGGTTGGAAACACCATATATTTT CASSQATGVGNTIYF
TRBJ2-7 TRBV12-3/TRBV12-4 - - TGTGCCAGCAGTTTAGGCAGCGAGCAGTACTTC CASSLGSEQYF
TRBJ2-5 TRBV6-5 - TRBD1 TGTGCCAGCAGGAAAGACAGGGTCGGTCAAGAGACCCAGTACTTC CASRKDRVGQETQYF
TRBJ1-1 TRBV6-5 - - TGTGCCAGCAGTTACCGGCAAGGGGGGGGCACTGAAGCTTTCTTT CASSYRQGGGTEAFF
TRBJ1-6 TRBV7-9 - TRBD1 TGTGCCAGCAGCTTAGAAACAGGGGGTAATTCACCCCTCCACTTT CASSLETGGNSPLHF
TRBJ2-7 TRBV30 - - TGTGCCTGGAGTAGGGGGTATAACTCCTACGAGCAGTACTTC CAWSRGYNSYEQYF
TRBJ1-2 TRBV6-5 few - TGTGCCAGCAGGCTCCTAACAGGGACGCTAGGTGGCTACACCTTC CASRLLTGTLGGYTF
TRBJ1-5 TRBV6-1 - - TGTGCCAGCAGTGATTTCGGGGGAAATCAGCCCCAGCATTTT CASSDFGGNQPQHF
TRBJ2-7 TRBV28 - TRBD1 TGTGCCAGCAGTCGGGACAGGGGGATCTACGAGCAGTACTTC CASSRDRGIYEQYF
TRBJ1-2 TRBV7-9 - TRBD1 TGTGCCAGCAGCTCGACAGGGGATCGTGGCTACACCTTC CASSSTGDRGYTF
TRBJ2-3 TRBV4-3 once TRBD2 TGCGCCAGCAGCCACGTGGGACTAGCGGGAGAAGATACGCAGTATTTT CASSHVGLAGEDTQYF
TRBJ1-2 TRBV7-2 - - TGTGCCAGCAGCAAGAACCAGGGTCTCGGCTACACCTTC CASSKNQGLGYTF
TRBJ2-5 TRBV7-8 - TRBD2 TGTGCCAGCAGCCCACCTAGCGGGGCGTACCAAGAGACCCAGTACTTC CASSPPSGAYQETQYF
TRBJ1-5 TRBV2 few TRBD1 TGTGCCAGCAGTGAACGGACAGGGGGCTTGAGGAGCAATCAGCCCCAGCATTTT CASSERTGGLRSNQPQHF
TRBJ1-2 TRBV19 - - TGTGCCCTCCGAGGCGGCGGAGGCTACACCTTC CALRGGGGYTF